A selection of T cell receptor beta chains follows, all from one sample in a study of OX40 agonist ivuxolimab in advanced cancers. Profiled with immunoSEQ multiplex PCR; TCRdb holds only in-frame clones, not every one. The sample consists of some 17,000 clones, about 87% of them appearing once. Sequencing used CD4+ or CD8+ T cells sorted from blood, obtained in a trial of the OX40 agonist ivuxolimab. The origin of the receptors is an adult with an advanced solid tumor such as melanoma, head and neck, liver or kidney cancer. CDR3s include the opening cysteine and the closing phenylalanine or tryptophan. A D gene is named only where the DNA matches it firmly. A row's size may be missing; if present it is once, few, many or a size class.

V gene	J gene	D gene	clone size	CDR3 DNA	CDR3 protein
TRBV5-8	TRBJ1-5	-	-	TGTGCCAGCATTACGGACGGACGGAATCAGCCCCAGCATTTT	CASITDGRNQPQHF
TRBV13	TRBJ2-6	-	-	TGTGCCAGCAGTCACAACAGGGCTAGTTACTCTGGGGCCAACGTCCTGACTTTC	CASSHNRASYSGANVLTF
TRBV19	TRBJ2-1	-	-	TGTGCCAGCGGACGGGCACGCTCCTACAATGAGCAGTTCTTC	CASGRARSYNEQFF
TRBV4-1	TRBJ2-1	TRBD2	-	TGCGCCAGCAGCCCCTTAGCGGGGAGCTCCTACAATGAGCAGTTCTTC	CASSPLAGSSYNEQFF
TRBV11-3	TRBJ1-1	-	-	TGTGCCAGCAGCTTGCAGGGCTCCACTGAAGCTTTCTTT	CASSLQGSTEAFF
TRBV5-4	TRBJ1-2	-	-	TGTGCCAGCAGCTTGGGGGTTAACTATGGCTACACCTTC	CASSLGVNYGYTF
TRBV30	TRBJ1-5	-	few	TGTGCCTGGAGTGTCCATAATCAGCCCCAGCATTTT	CAWSVHNQPQHF
TRBV7-9	TRBJ2-1	-	once	TGTGCCAGCAGCTCGGCGGACAGCCCTTACAATGAGCAGTTCTTC	CASSSADSPYNEQFF
TRBV30	TRBJ2-5	-	-	TGTGCCTGGAGTGTACGGTGGGAGGAGACCCAGTACTTC	CAWSVRWEETQYF
TRBV13	TRBJ1-1	-	-	TGTGCCAGCAGCCACCGGGGGGGTCCCACTGAAGCTTTCTTT	CASSHRGGPTEAFF
TRBV5-6	TRBJ2-7	TRBD2	-	TGTGCCAGCAGCTTGGAGCTAGCGGGAGGGCTCTCCTACGAGCAGTACTTC	CASSLELAGGLSYEQYF
TRBV7-7	TRBJ2-7	-	-	TGTGCCAGCAGCTTAGGTCCGGGGGCCTACGAGCAGTACTTC	CASSLGPGAYEQYF
TRBV7-9	TRBJ2-7	TRBD2	-	TGTGCCAGCAGCGGTACCTCTAGCGGGAGGGTGTACGAGCAGTACTTC	CASSGTSSGRVYEQYF
TRBV4-2	TRBJ2-5	-	-	TGTGCCAGCAGCCAGAGGTGGGGGGAAGAGACCCAGTACTTC	CASSQRWGEETQYF
TRBV4-3	TRBJ2-3	-	-	TGCGCCAGCAGCCAAGACCCCCCGTGGGAAGCAACAGATACGCAGTATTTT	CASSQDPPWEATDTQYF
TRBV7-7	TRBJ2-2	-	-	TGTGCCAGCAGCTTAGAAGGCGGGGAGCTGTTTTTT	CASSLEGGELFF
TRBV28	TRBJ2-3	-	-	TGTGCCAGCAGCAGAGGTAGTACGCAGTATTTT	CASSRGSTQYF
TRBV30	TRBJ2-7	-	-	TGTGCCTGGAGTCTTCGGAACTACGAGCAGTACTTC	CAWSLRNYEQYF
TRBV28	TRBJ2-3	-	-	TGTGCCAGCAGTTTCCCTATCACAGATACGCAGTATTTT	CASSFPITDTQYF
TRBV6-6	TRBJ2-3	TRBD2	-	TGTGCCAGCAGTTACTCTAGCGGGAGAGGAGATACGCAGTATTTT	CASSYSSGRGDTQYF
TRBV7-3	TRBJ1-1	-	few	TGTGCCAGCAGCTTGGTAGGGATTGAAGAAGCTTTCTTT	CASSLVGIEEAFF
TRBV9	TRBJ2-7	TRBD1	once	TGTGCCAGCAGCATGGGACAGGGTCACGAGCAGTACTTC	CASSMGQGHEQYF
TRBV4-1	TRBJ2-7	TRBD2	-	TGCGCCAGCAGCCAAGGTATAGCGGGAGTTCACGAGCAGTACTTC	CASSQGIAGVHEQYF
TRBV29-1	TRBJ1-2	-	-	TGCAGCGTTGAAGTGGGGGGCCGACTTCCTAACTATGGCTACACCTTC	CSVEVGGRLPNYGYTF
TRBV11-1	TRBJ2-7	TRBD2	-	TGTGCCAGCAGCGTAGTCCCACTAGCGGCCTACGAGCAGTACTTC	CASSVVPLAAYEQYF
TRBV29-1	TRBJ2-1	TRBD2	-	TGCAGCGTCGTGGGACTCGCGGGAGAAACTGAGCAGTTCTTC	CSVVGLAGETEQFF
TRBV27	TRBJ2-1	-	few	TGTGCCAGCAGTTTATCGGACAAATACAATGAGCAGTTCTTC	CASSLSDKYNEQFF
TRBV6-5	TRBJ2-7	TRBD1	-	TGTGCCAGCAGCCGGGACAGCTACGAGCAGTACTTC	CASSRDSYEQYF
TRBV11-2	TRBJ1-1	-	-	TGTGCCAGCAGCTTGCAGGGGGAAGCTTTCTTT	CASSLQGEAFF
TRBV9	TRBJ1-1	-	-	TGTGCCAGCAGCTCCTTTATGGGTGGCACTGAAGCTTTCTTT	CASSSFMGGTEAFF
TRBV19	TRBJ1-5	-	-	TGTGCCAGTAGCCTCTATTGGCAGGGAAATCAGCCCCAGCATTTT	CASSLYWQGNQPQHF
TRBV27	TRBJ2-2	-	medium-sized	TGTGCCAGCAGTTGGGACGGGAGAACCGGGGAGCTGTTTTTT	CASSWDGRTGELFF
TRBV5-6	TRBJ2-1	-	-	TGTGCCAGCAGCTTGGGGAATGAGCAGTTCTTC	CASSLGNEQFF
TRBV28	TRBJ2-1	-	-	TGTGCCAGCAGGCGGGACTTCTCCTACAATGAGCAGTTCTTC	CASRRDFSYNEQFF
TRBV27	TRBJ2-1	TRBD2	-	TGTGCCAGCAGTCTGAGCGGGATTGGTCTGCATGAGCAGTTCTTC	CASSLSGIGLHEQFF
TRBV5-1	TRBJ1-2	TRBD1	-	TGCGCCAGCAGCCTGGAGGGACAGGGGGCCCATGGCTACACCTTC	CASSLEGQGAHGYTF
TRBV9	TRBJ2-7	-	-	TGTGCCAGCAGCGTAGGTGGCAGCCCCTACGAGCAGTACTTC	CASSVGGSPYEQYF
TRBV27	TRBJ2-4	-	-	TGTGCCAGCAGTTTTCTATCGGGGGCCAAAAACATTCAGTACTTC	CASSFLSGAKNIQYF
TRBV29-1	TRBJ2-1	TRBD1	-	TGCAGCGTTGGGACAGGGGAATACAATGAGCAGTTCTTC	CSVGTGEYNEQFF
TRBV12-5	TRBJ2-1	-	-	TGTGCTAGTGGTTTTGGGGGAGAAGGCTACAATGAGCAGTTCTTC	CASGFGGEGYNEQFF
TRBV4-2	TRBJ1-1	-	-	TGTGCCAGCAGCCAAGTCACCGGGGACACTGAAGCTTTCTTT	CASSQVTGDTEAFF